The entry that follows covers one T cell receptor (beta chain) sequence. Other DNA variants within this sample encode the same CDR3. These data belong to a study of blood T cell repertoires in COVID-19. Background on the study: Donors in the United States, Italy and Spain gave samples during acute or convalescent COVID-19. Nucleic acid was either cDNA or gDNA, and it came from T cells, B-cell-depleted T cells, or PBMCs.

This CDR3 comprises 13 residues. Germline CDR1 and CDR2: SGHRS and YFSETQ. Losses at the gene ends were 3 bases for V and 4 bases for J; bases not matched to a gene: 1. The authors' processing: Using reference gene primer amplification, nucleated cell counts were estimated. Libraries were prepared by immunoSEQ multiplex PCR; TCRdb keeps only in-frame clonotypes and omits some of them. V and J calls and clone size are as listed in that table; D and trimming were resolved from the DNA. The data contain approximately 250,000 clones, 84% of them singletons. Sequencing input: peripheral blood. This chain uses TRBV5-1 with TRBJ1-1; 9 positions match TRBD1. The origin of this receptor is a human donor in a cohort sampled during active COVID-19. The DNA of the CDR3 is TGCGCCAGCAGCTCGGACAGGGGCACTGAAGCTTTCTTT. Protein sequence: CASSSDRGTEAFF. The full variable domain, with the rest looked up from reference TRBV5-1 and TRBJ1-1, is KAGVTQTPRYLIKTRGQQVTLSCSPISGHRSVSWYQQTPGQGLQFLFEYFSETQRNKGNFPGRFSGRQFSNSRSEMNVSTLELGDSALYLCASSSDRGTEAFFGQGTRLTVV.